This TCR beta chain was recorded in a study of T cells in Graves' hyperthyroidism and ophthalmopathy. Study-wide background: The authors collected peripheral blood at initial diagnosis, before any treatment.

Diagnoses used clinical symptoms, serum thyroxine and TRAb, thyroid ultrasound and orbital computed tomography. There were TCR beta CDR3 regions amplified from RNA transcripts. HTBI primers were used for first-round RT-PCR of the TCR CDR3. Via MiXCR, TCRdb re-called the multiplex PCR reads, giving one row per CDR3 protein. The data hold about 640,000 distinct CDR3 sequences, with under 25% observed a single time. The sample holds many counts of this clonotype. Its antigen is undetermined. Study-wide points: Most clonotypes that expanded in the thyroid above 0.001 also showed up in blood.

The sequencing input was blood. The clonotype was recovered from a young man with Graves' ophthalmopathy.

The CDR3, as DNA: TGTGCCAGCAAAGTTTTGAGAACCGGGGCCTATGGCTACACCTTC. It codes for CASKVLRTGAYGYTF. This chain joins TRBV2 and TRBJ1-2; possible D gene TRBD1, 5 bases. Trimming cost V 7 bases and J 4 bases, with 19 bases left between them. The germline gives CDR1 SNHLY, CDR2 FYNNEI. CDR3 length: 15 amino acids. Variable domain in full (rest from reference TRBV2 and TRBJ1-2): EPEVTQTPSHQVTQMGQEVILRCVPISNHLYFYWYRQILGQKVEFLVSFYNNEISEKSEIFDDQFSVERPDGSNFTLKIRSTKLEDSAMYFCASKVLRTGAYGYTFGSGTRLTVV.